This T cell receptor beta chain was captured in a study of T-cell reconstitution after alpha-beta-depleted transplantation in children. Trimming removed 4 bases from V and 1 base from J; junction bases left unmatched: 9. CDR1 is LGHNA and CDR2 is YSLEER in the germline V gene. This CDR3 spans 17 amino acids. Study-wide findings and caveats: In patients about two months after transplant, alpha-beta T cells reportedly arose from several hundred expanded graft clones. The high TCRbeta diversity at day 60 in some patients came from surviving recipient T cells and thymic progenitors.

As concerns this clonotype: The antigen is undetermined.

Unique molecular identifiers featured in how the TCRbeta library was prepared. A single record per CDR3 protein comes from TCRdb applying MiXCR to the PCR reads. The table records more than 200,000 distinct CDR3 sequences, more than 20% of them present only once. The chain links TRBV4-3 to TRBJ2-3; TRBD2 aligns across 9 bases. This receptor was obtained from a female patient between 2 and 15 years old who had a stem cell transplant for congenital amegakaryocytic thrombocytopenia, so the T cells may come from the graft donor. The specimen comprised PBMCs, mostly from graft donor cells, sampled 360 days after TCRalphabeta/CD19-depleted stem cell transplant. CDR3 nucleotides: TGCGCCAGCAGCCGTAGCGGGAGTATAAAGGGCACAGATACGCAGTATTTT. Translating it yields CASSRSGSIKGTDTQYF.